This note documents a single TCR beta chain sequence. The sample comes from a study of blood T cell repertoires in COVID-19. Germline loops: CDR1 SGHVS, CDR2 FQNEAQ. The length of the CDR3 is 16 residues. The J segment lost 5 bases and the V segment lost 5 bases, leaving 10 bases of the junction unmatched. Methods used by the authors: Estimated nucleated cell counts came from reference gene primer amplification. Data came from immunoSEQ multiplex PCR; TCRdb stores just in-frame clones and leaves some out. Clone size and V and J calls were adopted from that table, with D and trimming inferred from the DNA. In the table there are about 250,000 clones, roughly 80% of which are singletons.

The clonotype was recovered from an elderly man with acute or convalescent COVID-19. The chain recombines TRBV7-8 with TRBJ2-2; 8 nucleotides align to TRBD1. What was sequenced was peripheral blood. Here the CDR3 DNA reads TGTGCCAGCAGCCGAATAGGACAGGGACAAACCGGGGAGCTGTTTTTT. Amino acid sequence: CASSRIGQGQTGELFF. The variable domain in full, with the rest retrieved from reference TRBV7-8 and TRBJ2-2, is GAGVSQSPRYKVAKRGQDVALRCDPISGHVSLFWYQQALGQGPEFLTYFQNEAQLDKSGLPSDRFFAERPEGSVSTLKIQRTQQEDSAVYLCASSRIGQGQTGELFFGEGSRLTVL.